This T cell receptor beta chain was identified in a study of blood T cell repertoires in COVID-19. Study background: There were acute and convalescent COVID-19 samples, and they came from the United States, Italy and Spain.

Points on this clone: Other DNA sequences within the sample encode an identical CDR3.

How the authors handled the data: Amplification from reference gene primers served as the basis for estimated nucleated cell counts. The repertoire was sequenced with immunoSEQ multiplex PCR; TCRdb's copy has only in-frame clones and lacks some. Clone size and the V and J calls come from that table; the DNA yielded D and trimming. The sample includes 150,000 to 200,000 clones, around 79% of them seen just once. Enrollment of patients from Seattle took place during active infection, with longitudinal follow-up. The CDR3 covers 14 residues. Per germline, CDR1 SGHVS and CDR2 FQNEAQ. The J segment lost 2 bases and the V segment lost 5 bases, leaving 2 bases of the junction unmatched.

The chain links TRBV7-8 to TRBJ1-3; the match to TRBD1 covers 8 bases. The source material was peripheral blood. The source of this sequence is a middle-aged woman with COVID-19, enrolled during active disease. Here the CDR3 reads CASSPQGAGNTIYF. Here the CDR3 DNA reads TGTGCCAGCAGCCCACAGGGGGCTGGAAACACCATATATTTT. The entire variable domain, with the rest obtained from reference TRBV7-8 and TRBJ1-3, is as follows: GAGVSQSPRYKVAKRGQDVALRCDPISGHVSLFWYQQALGQGPEFLTYFQNEAQLDKSGLPSDRFFAERPEGSVSTLKIQRTQQEDSAVYLCASSPQGAGNTIYFGEGSWLTVV.